This T cell receptor beta chain was documented in a study of metastatic and nonmetastatic thyroid tumors. The wider study: Repertoire comparisons spanned blood and tumor or nodule tissue from malignant and benign thyroid patients. Study outcomes and limitations: Malignant thyroid tumors reportedly had TCR beta diversity that was significantly higher than in benign nodules, in blood and tumor.

As originally analysed: CDR3 differences across clinicopathological groups were used to build a distant-metastasis classifier for papillary thyroid cancer. TCRdb redid the clone calls on the PCR reads using MiXCR. The V and J calls shown here were made by TCRdb, not taken from the authors' results. Among roughly 70,000 clones listed, 18% were seen once. This clone has ten or more counts. What it binds is not known. Every patient underwent thyroid surgery untreated. This TCR came from a female donor with papillary thyroid cancer or a benign thyroid nodule (not recorded which). Some clones in this sample may be carry-over from other donors' samples. The sequenced sample was blood.

The CDR3 DNA reads TGCAGCGTCCTTAGCGGGAGCTCCTACGAGCAGTACTTC. This translates into CSVLSGSSYEQYF. The V call is TRBV29-1, the J call TRBJ2-7; 9 positions agree with TRBD2. Germline values: CDR1 SQVTM, CDR2 ANQGSEA. Unmatched junction bases numbered 3, after V lost 6 bases and J lost 0 bases. The CDR3 is 13 residues long.